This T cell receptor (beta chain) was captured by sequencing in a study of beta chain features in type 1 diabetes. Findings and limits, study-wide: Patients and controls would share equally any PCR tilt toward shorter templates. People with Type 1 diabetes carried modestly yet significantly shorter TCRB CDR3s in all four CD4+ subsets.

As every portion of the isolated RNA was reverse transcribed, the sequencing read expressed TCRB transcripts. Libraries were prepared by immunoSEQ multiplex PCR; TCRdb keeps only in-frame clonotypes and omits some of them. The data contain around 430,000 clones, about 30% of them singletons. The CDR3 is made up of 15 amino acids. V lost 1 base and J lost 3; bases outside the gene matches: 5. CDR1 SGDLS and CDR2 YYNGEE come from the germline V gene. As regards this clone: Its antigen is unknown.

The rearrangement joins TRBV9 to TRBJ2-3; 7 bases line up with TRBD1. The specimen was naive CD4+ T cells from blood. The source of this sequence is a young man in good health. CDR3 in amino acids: CASSVLQGRTDTQYF. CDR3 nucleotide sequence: TGTGCCAGCAGCGTATTACAGGGGAGAACAGATACGCAGTATTTT.